This T cell receptor beta chain stems from a study of cytomegalovirus exposure and HLA in healthy donors. There are 16 residues in the CDR3. Germline lookup yields CDR1 SGHNT and CDR2 YENEEA. Trimming stripped 0 bases from V and 4 bases from J, with 14 bases between. PCR involved 60 Vbeta and 13 Jbeta primers. Produced via immunoSEQ multiplex PCR; TCRdb's table is partial and in-frame only. The sample has some 160,000 clones, 80% to 90% seen once. V and J are TRBV11-3 and TRBJ2-3, with D perhaps TRBD1 (6 bases). The sample consisted of PBMCs. The clonotype comes from a young man in good health and CMV-seropositive. The CDR3: CASSLDLWDTPDTQYF. The CDR3 DNA sequence: TGTGCCAGCAGCTTAGATTTGTGGGACACGCCAGATACGCAGTATTTT.